This passage covers 22 T cell receptor beta chains from one sample sequenced in a study of blood T cells in healthy people across ages. Alongside a J-beta primer mix, a sample-barcoded 5' primer served in a second PCR lasting about 6 to 12 cycles. TCRdb re-called the 5' RACE reads with MiXCR, one entry per CDR3 protein. This sample yields around 870,000 distinct CDR3 sequences, of which around 28% are seen a single time; around 16% belongs to the top ten. The sequencing sample was made of blood. The origin of the receptors is an elderly woman in good health.

Many counts were recorded for this clonotype. J is TRBJ1-2 and V is TRBV27; 11 positions match TRBD1. Germline V CDR1 and CDR2: MNHEY, SMNVEV (reference sequence). The CDR3 spans 15 residues. V was clipped by 2 bases and J by 8 bases; unmatched bases: 7. The chain's CDR3 is CASSLKGQGVKGYTF. In DNA, the CDR3 is TGTGCCAGCAGTTTAAAGGGACAGGGGGTAAAGGGCTACACCTTC.

Remarks on this clonotype: This may come from a read error, since a much larger clone is one base off. This chain connects TRBV20-1 to TRBJ1-2, with 11 bases fitting TRBD1. This CDR3 has 16 residues. CDR1 is DFQATT and CDR2 is SNEGSKA in the germline V gene (reference sequence). The CDR3 sequence is CSAGEARTGGHYGYTF. The CDR3 nucleotides are TGCAGTGCTGGAGAGGCGCGGACAGGGGGCCACTATGGCTACACCTTC.

This clonotype was recorded at least ten times. This chain connects TRBV18 to TRBJ2-1; 9 bases line up with TRBD1. Trimming at V came to 0 bases and at J to 4 bases, leaving 4 bases not matched to a gene. The CDR3 length is 16 residues. Germline CDR1 and CDR2: KGHSH and LQKENI. Here the CDR3 reads CASSPPGTGTYNEQFF. The CDR3 coding sequence is TGTGCCAGCTCACCACCGGGGACAGGGACTTACAATGAGCAGTTCTTC.

This clonotype was counted a single time. This chain uses TRBV7-2 with TRBJ2-3; 10 bases agree with TRBD2. V lost 1 base and J lost 4; bases outside the gene matches: 5. The CDR3 sequence is 16 residues long. Germline V CDR1 and CDR2: SGHTA, FQGNSA. CDR3 region: CASSLGLAGVSDTQYF. CDR3 DNA: TGTGCCAGCAGCTTAGGTCTAGCGGGGGTATCAGATACGCAGTATTTT.

This clonotype has ten or more counts. The genes are TRBV5-1 and TRBJ2-3; maybe TRBD1 (8 bases). V gave up 4 bases and J gave up 4 bases, with 19 bases separating them. Germline-derived CDR1 and CDR2 are SGHRS and YFSETQ. The CDR3 has 16 residues. The CDR3 DNA reads as TGCGCCAGCAGCCCTCCGACAGGGGAGGGACCAGATACGCAGTATTTT. Protein product: CASSPPTGEGPDTQYF. The full variable domain, in which reference TRBV5-1 and TRBJ2-3 provide the parts outside the CDR3, is KAGVTQTPRYLIKTRGQQVTLSCSPISGHRSVSWYQQTPGQGLQFLFEYFSETQRNKGNFPGRFSGRQFSNSRSEMNVSTLELGDSALYLCASSPPTGEGPDTQYFGPGTRLTVL.

The chain recombines TRBV10-2 with TRBJ1-1; 10 bases line up with TRBD1. CDR1 and CDR2 from the germline V gene are WSHSY and SAAADI. V trimming: 8 bases; J trimming: 5 bases; junction bases outside the gene matches: 11. The CDR3 is 15 residues long. CDR3 sequence reads: CASFFRTGGRTEAFF. The CDR3 DNA follows: TGCGCCAGCTTTTTTCGGACAGGGGGAAGGACTGAAGCTTTCTTT.

In this sample, this clonotype turned up many times. The chain links TRBV3-1 to TRBJ2-3; 10 positions agree with TRBD1. The CDR3 sequence is 15 residues long. Losses at the gene ends were 6 bases for V and 2 bases for J; bases not matched to a gene: 5. Germline CDR1 reads LGHDT; CDR2 reads YNNKEL (reference sequence). In DNA form, the CDR3 reads TGTGCCAGCAGGCGACAGGGGGCCCCCACAGATACGCAGTATTTT. Amino acids: CASRRQGAPTDTQYF.

This clonotype was counted many times. The V gene is TRBV20-1, the J gene TRBJ2-5; 7 bases agree with TRBD2. The germline V gene has CDR1 DFQATT and CDR2 SNEGSKA (reference sequence). The CDR3 sequence is 13 residues long. After removal of 2 bases from V and 4 bases from J, the junction contained 4 bases not matched to a gene. The chain's CDR3 is CSARRLAAETQYF. The CDR3 DNA reads as TGCAGTGCTAGAAGGCTAGCGGCAGAGACCCAGTACTTC.

This clonotype has ten or more counts. The chain uses TRBV5-1 and TRBJ2-3; TRBD2 might be the D (7 bases). Per the germline V gene, CDR1 is SGHRS and CDR2 is YFSETQ. The V end was cut by 2 bases, the J end by 2 bases, with 18 bases between. The CDR3 spans 17 residues. The CDR3 region is CASSFASGGRYTDTQYF. The CDR3 nucleotides are TGCGCCAGCAGCTTTGCCTCGGGGGGCAGATACACAGATACGCAGTATTTT.

This sequence joins TRBV20-1 and TRBJ1-1; D possibly corresponds to TRBD1 (6 bases). Germline CDR1 and CDR2: DFQATT and SNEGSKA (reference sequence). Trimming took 4 bases from V and 0 from J, leaving 12 bases between them. The CDR3 extends over 14 amino acids. This CDR3 is CSAKTGSLNTEAFF. For the CDR3, the DNA is TGCAGTGCTAAGACAGGCTCCTTGAACACTGAAGCTTTCTTT.

This clonotype has ten or more counts. The chain has TRBV4-3 and TRBJ1-4, with TRBD1 as a possible D gene (5 bases). V was shortened by 0 bases and J by 13 bases, with 15 bases between the two germline ends. Germline lookup yields CDR1 LGHNA and CDR2 YSLEER. CDR3 length equals 14 residues. In DNA form, the CDR3 reads TGCGCCAGCAGCCAAGATTCAGGCCTGAGGGGACTGTTTTTT. It is translated as CASSQDSGLRGLFF.

The table lists this clonotype with a few counts. V gene TRBV5-4 combines with J gene TRBJ2-4; possible D gene TRBD2, 6 bases. Germline values: CDR1 SGHNT, CDR2 YYREEE (reference sequence). Between the trimmed V and J ends, which lost 4 bases and 2 bases, there was a span of 10 bases. CDR3 length equals 14 residues. The CDR3 loop reads CASSAGPPKNIQYF. CDR3 coding DNA: TGTGCCAGCAGCGCGGGACCTCCCAAAAACATTCAGTACTTC.

This clonotype came up a few times. The chain links TRBV4-2 to TRBJ1-4; D is undetermined. Germline CDR1 LGHNA, CDR2 YNFKEQ. The CDR3 length is 16 residues. V was clipped by 0 bases and J by 8 bases, with 16 bases between them. The CDR3 region is CASSQDRVLRGEKLFF. CDR3 in DNA: TGTGCCAGCAGCCAAGATAGGGTCCTTCGGGGAGAAAAACTGTTTTTT.

This rearrangement joins TRBV6-6 to TRBJ1-5, with 7 bases fitting TRBD1. Germline V gives CDR1 MNHNY, CDR2 SVGAGI (reference sequence). Germline trimming cut 8 bases from V and 8 bases from J; bases unmatched to any gene: 9. The CDR3 has 13 amino acids. CDR3 protein: CASSSDRLEPQHF. The CDR3, as DNA: TGTGCCAGCTCTTCGGACAGGCTGGAGCCCCAGCATTTT.

As concerns this clonotype: One end of the junction does not line up with germline, which may come from a read error. This sequence joins TRBV12-3 or TRBV12-4 and TRBJ2-3; D gene ambiguous. The CDR3 spans 15 residues. The chain's CDR3 is CASSLLSVRTDAQYF. The DNA of the CDR3 is TGTGCCAGCAGTTTACTCAGCGTGAGAACAGATGCGCAGTATTTT.

About this clonotype itself: A read error may explain this, as a much larger clone is one base away. V and J are TRBV11-2 and TRBJ2-5, with D perhaps matching TRBD1 or TRBD2 (5 bases each). Looked up from germline, CDR1 is SGHAT and CDR2 is FQNNGV. Trimming left V 11 bases short and J 11 bases short, with 27 bases between. This CDR3 has 14 residues. CDR3 DNA: TGTGCCGTGGGGGTAATGGGATTTTACAATGAGCAGTACTTC. It translates to CAVGVMGFYNEQYF.

About this clonotype: This sequence may be a read error, since a much larger clone differs from it by one base. CDR3 sequence reads: CAGSLGEGYEQFF. The CDR3 nucleotides read TGTGCCGGCAGCTTGGGGGAAGGGTATGAGCAGTTCTTC. The chain links TRBV7-2 to TRBJ2-1, with D possibly called TRBD1 or TRBD2 (5 bases each). This CDR3 has 13 residues. Germline loops: CDR1 SGHTA, CDR2 FQGNSA.

The rearrangement uses TRBV7-2 and TRBJ2-3; TRBD2 matches 7 bases. Per germline, CDR1 SGHTA and CDR2 FQGNSA. After removal of 5 bases from V and 7 bases from J, the junction contained 12 bases not matched to a gene. The CDR3 contains 15 residues. DNA for the CDR3: TGTGCCAGCAGCCCTAGAGGCGGGGGAGGAAATACGCAGTATTTT. It translates to CASSPRGGGGNTQYF.

To note about this clonotype: This may come from a read error, since a much larger clone is one base off. The CDR3 sequence is CASMRTPLEQYF. The CDR3 bases are TGTGCCAGCATGAGGACTCCTCTAGAGCAGTACTTC. V usage is TRBV6-2 or TRBV6-3 and J usage is TRBJ2-5; tentative D call: TRBD2 (5 bases). The CDR3 covers 12 residues. The germline V and J ends were trimmed by 7 bases and 11 bases, with 17 bases remaining between them. Germline values: CDR1 MNHEY, CDR2 SVGEGT.

The V and J genes are TRBV6-5 and TRBJ1-2; 7 bases fit TRBD1. Germline lookup yields CDR1 MNHEY and CDR2 SVGAGI. V shed 2 bases, J shed 3 bases, and the junction held 12 bases outside the gene matches. This CDR3 spans 17 amino acids. CDR3 sequence (DNA): TGTGCCAGCAGTTACGCCCAATCACAGGGGTCCCACTATGGCTACACCTTC. This translates into CASSYAQSQGSHYGYTF.

This clonotype was observed many times. This chain connects TRBV5-1 to TRBJ1-1; perhaps TRBD1 as D (6 bases). The CDR3 spans 15 residues. Germline V gene lookup returns CDR1 SGHRS and CDR2 YFSETQ. V lost 4 bases and J lost 5, with 18 bases in between. Here the CDR3 reads CASSDRGPRGTEAFF. In nucleotides, the CDR3 is TGCGCCAGCAGCGATCGTGGACCCAGGGGAACTGAAGCTTTCTTT.

The chain employs TRBV7-8 and TRBJ2-5; D might be TRBD1 or TRBD2, each matching 5 bases. The J call could be wrong; TRBJ2-7 is a better fit for the DNA end. The CDR3 runs 16 residues. Looked up from germline, CDR1 is SGHVS and CDR2 is FQNEAQ. The CDR3 reads CASSLPDGTGIYEQYF. The CDR3 coding sequence is TGTGCCAGCAGCTTACCCGATGGGACGGGGATCTACGAGCAGTACTTC.